This TCR beta chain was identified in a study of control samples from healthy donors and cancer patients. Clones were read by immunoSEQ multiplex PCR, and TCRdb kept only the in-frame ones, dropping some. Of fewer than 200,000 clones listed, about 90% are singletons. Trimming pared 3 bases from V and 14 bases from J, leaving 14 bases between. Germline V gene lookup returns CDR1 MNHNS and CDR2 SASEGT. The CDR3 runs 13 residues. The V call is TRBV6-1, the J call TRBJ1-6; D perhaps matches TRBD1 (5 bases). The sequence was collected from a man between 25 and 39 years old in good health. Sample: blood. The CDR3 loop reads CASSDLGLFSLHF. In DNA form, the CDR3 reads TGTGCCAGCAGTGATCTGGGGCTGTTCTCCCTCCACTTT.